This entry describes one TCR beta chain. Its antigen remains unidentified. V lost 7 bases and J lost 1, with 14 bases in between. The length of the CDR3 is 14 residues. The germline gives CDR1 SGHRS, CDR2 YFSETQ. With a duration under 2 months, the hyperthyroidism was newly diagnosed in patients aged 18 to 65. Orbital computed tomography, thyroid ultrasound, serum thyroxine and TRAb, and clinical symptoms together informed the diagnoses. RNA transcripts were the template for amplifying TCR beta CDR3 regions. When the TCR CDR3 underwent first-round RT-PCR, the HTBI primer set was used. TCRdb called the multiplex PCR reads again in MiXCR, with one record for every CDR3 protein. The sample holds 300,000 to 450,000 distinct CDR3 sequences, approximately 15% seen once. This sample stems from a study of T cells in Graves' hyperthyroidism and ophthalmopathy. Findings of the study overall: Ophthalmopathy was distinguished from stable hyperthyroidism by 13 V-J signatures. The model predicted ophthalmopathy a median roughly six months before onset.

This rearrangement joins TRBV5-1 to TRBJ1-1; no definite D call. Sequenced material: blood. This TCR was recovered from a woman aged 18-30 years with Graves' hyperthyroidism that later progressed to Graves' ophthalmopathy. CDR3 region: CASFMDRPNTEAFF. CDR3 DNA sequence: TGCGCCAGCTTCATGGACCGCCCGAACACTGAAGCTTTCTTT.